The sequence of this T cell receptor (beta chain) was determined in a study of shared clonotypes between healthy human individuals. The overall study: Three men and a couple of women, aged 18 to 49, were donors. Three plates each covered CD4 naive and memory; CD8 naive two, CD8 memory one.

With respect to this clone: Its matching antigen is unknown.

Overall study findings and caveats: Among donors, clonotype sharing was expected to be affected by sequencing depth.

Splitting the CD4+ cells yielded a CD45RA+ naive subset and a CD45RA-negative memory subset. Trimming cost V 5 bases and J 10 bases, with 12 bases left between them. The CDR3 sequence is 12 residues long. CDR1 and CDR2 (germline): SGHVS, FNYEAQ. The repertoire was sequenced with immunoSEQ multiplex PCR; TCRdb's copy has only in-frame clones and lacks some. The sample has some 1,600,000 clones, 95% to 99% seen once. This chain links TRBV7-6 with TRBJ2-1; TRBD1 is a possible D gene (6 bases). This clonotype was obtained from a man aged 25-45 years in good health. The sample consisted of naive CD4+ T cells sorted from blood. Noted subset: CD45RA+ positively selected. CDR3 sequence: CASSVATGEQFF. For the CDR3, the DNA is TGTGCCAGCAGCGTCGCGACAGGAGAGCAGTTCTTC.